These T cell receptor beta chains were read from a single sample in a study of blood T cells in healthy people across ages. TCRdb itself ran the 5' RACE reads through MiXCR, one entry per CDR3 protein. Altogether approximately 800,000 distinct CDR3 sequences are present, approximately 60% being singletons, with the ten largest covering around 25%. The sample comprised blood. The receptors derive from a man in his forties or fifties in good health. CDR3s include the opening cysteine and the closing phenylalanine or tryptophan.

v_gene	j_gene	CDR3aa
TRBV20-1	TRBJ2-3	CSGGADADTQYF
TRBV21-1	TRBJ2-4	CASSGPQGGEKNIQYF
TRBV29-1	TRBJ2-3	CSVEEGTSGYADTQYF
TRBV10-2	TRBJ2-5	CASSDRRQETQYF
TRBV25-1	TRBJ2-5	CTSRIRQETQYF
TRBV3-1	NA	CAAGFRGEETQYF
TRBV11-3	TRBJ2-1	CASSVTELGEQFF
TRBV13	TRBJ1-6	CASSYQGVYNSPLHF
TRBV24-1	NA	CATSDSRRVGVNEQYF
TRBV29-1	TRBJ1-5	CSARWQNQPQHF
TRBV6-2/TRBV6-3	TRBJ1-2	CASSLTRDFGYTF
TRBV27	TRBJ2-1	CASSYTESHNEQFF
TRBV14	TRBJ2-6	CASSQESSVGQGFSSGANVLTF
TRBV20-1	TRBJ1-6	CSARDRWTSPLHF
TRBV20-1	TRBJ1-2	CSASEGGAYGYTF
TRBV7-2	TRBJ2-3	CASSSSWGRIDTQYF
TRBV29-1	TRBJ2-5	CSVAGGMNQETQYF
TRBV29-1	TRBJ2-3	CSSDGLGQTDTQYF
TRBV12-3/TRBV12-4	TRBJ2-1	CATLLAGGATEQFF
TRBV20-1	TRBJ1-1	CSARYILEAFF
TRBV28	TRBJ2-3	CASSSLPGQGRTDTQYF